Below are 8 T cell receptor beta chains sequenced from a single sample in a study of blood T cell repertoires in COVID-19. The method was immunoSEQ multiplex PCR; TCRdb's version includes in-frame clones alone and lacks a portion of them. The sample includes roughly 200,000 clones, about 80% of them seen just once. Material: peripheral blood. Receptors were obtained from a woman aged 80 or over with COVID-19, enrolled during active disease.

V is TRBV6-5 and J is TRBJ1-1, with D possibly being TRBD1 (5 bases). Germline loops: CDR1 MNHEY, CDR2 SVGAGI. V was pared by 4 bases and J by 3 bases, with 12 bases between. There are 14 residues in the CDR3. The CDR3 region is CASSLRIGDTEAFF. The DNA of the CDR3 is TGTGCCAGCAGTTTACGGATAGGGGACACTGAAGCTTTCTTT.

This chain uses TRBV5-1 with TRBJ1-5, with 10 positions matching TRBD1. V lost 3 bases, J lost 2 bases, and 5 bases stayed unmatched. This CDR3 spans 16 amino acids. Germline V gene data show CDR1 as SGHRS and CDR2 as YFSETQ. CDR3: CASSSGTGVGNQPQHF. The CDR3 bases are TGCGCCAGCAGCTCCGGGACAGGGGTGGGCAATCAGCCCCAGCATTTT.

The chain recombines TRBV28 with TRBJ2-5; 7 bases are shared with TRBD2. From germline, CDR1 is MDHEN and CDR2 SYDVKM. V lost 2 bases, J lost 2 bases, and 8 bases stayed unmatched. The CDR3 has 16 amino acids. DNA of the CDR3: TGTGCCAGCAGTTTAATGCGGGCTAGCGGTCAAGAGACCCAGTACTTC. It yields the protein CASSLMRASGQETQYF. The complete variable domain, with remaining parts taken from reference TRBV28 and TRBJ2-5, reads DVKVTQSSRYLVKRTGEKVFLECVQDMDHENMFWYRQDPGLGLRLIYFSYDVKMKEKGDIPEGYSVSREKKERFSLILESASTNQTSMYLCASSLMRASGQETQYFGPGTRLLVL.

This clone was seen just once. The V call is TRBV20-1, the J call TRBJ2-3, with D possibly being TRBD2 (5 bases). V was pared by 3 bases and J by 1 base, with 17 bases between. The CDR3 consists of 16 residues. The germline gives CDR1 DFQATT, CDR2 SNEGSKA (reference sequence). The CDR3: CSASPLLPRGTDTQYF. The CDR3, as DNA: TGCAGTGCTAGTCCCCTCCTTCCGCGGGGCACAGATACGCAGTATTTT.

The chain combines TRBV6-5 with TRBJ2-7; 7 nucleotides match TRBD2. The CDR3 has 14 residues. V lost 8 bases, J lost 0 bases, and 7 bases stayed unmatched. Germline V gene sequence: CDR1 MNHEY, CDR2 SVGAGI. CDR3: CASPTGTNSYEQYF. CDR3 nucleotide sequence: TGTGCCAGCCCAACCGGGACTAACTCCTACGAGCAGTACTTC.

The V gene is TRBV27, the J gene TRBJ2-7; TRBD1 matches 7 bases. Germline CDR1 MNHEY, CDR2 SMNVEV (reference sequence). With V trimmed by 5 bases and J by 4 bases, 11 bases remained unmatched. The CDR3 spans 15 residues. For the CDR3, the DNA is TGTGCCAGCAGTCCGCAGACAGGGACGGGATACGAGCAGTACTTC. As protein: CASSPQTGTGYEQYF.

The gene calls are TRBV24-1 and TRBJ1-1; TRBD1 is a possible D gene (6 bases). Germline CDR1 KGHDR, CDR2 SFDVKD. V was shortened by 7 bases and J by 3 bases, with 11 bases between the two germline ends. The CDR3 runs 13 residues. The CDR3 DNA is TGTGCCACCAGGGCAGGGGCATACACTGAAGCTTTCTTT. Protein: CATRAGAYTEAFF.

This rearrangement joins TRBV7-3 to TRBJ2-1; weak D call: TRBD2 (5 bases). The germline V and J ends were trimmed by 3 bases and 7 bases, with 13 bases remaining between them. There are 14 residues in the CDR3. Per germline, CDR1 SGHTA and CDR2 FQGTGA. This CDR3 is CASSLTGLGNEQFF. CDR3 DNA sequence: TGTGCCAGCAGCTTGACGGGGTTAGGAAATGAGCAGTTCTTC.